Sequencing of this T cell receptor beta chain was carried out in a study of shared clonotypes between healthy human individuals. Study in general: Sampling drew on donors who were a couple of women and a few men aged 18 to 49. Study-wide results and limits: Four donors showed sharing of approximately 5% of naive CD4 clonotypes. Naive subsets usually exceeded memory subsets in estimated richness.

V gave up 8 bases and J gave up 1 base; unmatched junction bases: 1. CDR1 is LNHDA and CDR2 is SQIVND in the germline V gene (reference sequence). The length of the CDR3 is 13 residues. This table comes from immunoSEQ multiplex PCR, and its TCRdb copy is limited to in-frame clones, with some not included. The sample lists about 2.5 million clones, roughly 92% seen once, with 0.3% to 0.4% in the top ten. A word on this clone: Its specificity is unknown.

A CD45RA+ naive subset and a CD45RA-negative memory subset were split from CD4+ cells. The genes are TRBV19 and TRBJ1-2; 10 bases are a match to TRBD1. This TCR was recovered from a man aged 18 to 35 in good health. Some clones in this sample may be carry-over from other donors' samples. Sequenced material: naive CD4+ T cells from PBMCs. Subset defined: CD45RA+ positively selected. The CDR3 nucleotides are TGTGCCAGTGGGGACAGGGGTAACTATGGCTACACCTTC. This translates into CASGDRGNYGYTF.